The 26 T cell receptor beta chains in this list originate from one sample, sequenced in a study of cytomegalovirus exposure and HLA in healthy donors. The primer mix had 60 Vbeta and 13 Jbeta primers. Sequenced by immunoSEQ multiplex PCR; TCRdb stores in-frame clones only, minus some. In the table there are 150,000 to 180,000 clones, 70% to 80% of which are singletons. Sequenced input: PBMCs. These receptors all come from a man aged 25-40 years in good health and CMV-seropositive.

The chain couples TRBV2 to TRBJ1-2; 10 bases map to TRBD1. The ends lost 9 bases at V and 4 bases at J; junction bases unmatched: 8. Germline-derived CDR1 and CDR2 are SNHLY and FYNNEI. This CDR3 contains 14 residues. The CDR3, as DNA: TGTGCCAGTTTAAGACAGGGGGCTGGCTATGGCTACACCTTC. Translation: CASLRQGAGYGYTF.

V is TRBV28 and J is TRBJ2-6, with D perhaps matching TRBD2 (6 bases). The CDR3 runs 18 residues. Trimming cost V 7 bases and J 0 bases, with 19 bases left between them. CDR1 and CDR2 (germline): MDHEN, SYDVKM. CDR3 region: CASTGGAGLRSGANVLTF. The CDR3 DNA reads TGTGCCAGCACCGGCGGGGCAGGGCTTCGCTCTGGGGCCAACGTCCTGACTTTC.

This clone has just a few counts. The gene calls are TRBV30 and TRBJ1-5, with a possible D match to TRBD1 (6 bases). Trimming left V 1 base short and J 0 bases short, with 10 bases between. The CDR3 runs to 15 residues. Germline CDR1 GTSNPN, CDR2 SVGIG (reference sequence). The DNA for the CDR3 is TGTGCCTGGAGTGAACAGGGATATAGCAATCAGCCCCAGCATTTT. It translates to CAWSEQGYSNQPQHF.

The rearrangement links TRBV11-2 to TRBJ1-4, with 8 positions matching TRBD1. In germline, CDR1 is SGHAT, CDR2 FQNNGV. Trimming took 5 bases from V and 8 from J; bases not matched to a gene: 10. This CDR3 is built from 15 residues. This CDR3 is CASSHDRGRGEKLFF. In nucleotides, the CDR3 is TGTGCCAGCAGCCATGACAGGGGAAGGGGGGAAAAACTGTTTTTT.

This clone was counted a single time. The rearrangement links TRBV5-6 to TRBJ2-5, with D possibly being TRBD2 (6 bases). TRBJ2-7 explains the end of the DNA better; the J call may be wrong. CDR1 is SGHDT, CDR2 YYEEEE, per germline. The length of the CDR3 is 15 residues. CDR3 sequence (DNA): TGTGCCAGCAGCCCGGGACTTTCGAGCTCCTACGAGCAGTACTTC. The encoded protein is CASSPGLSSSYEQYF.

This chain connects TRBV15 to TRBJ1-2; 8 bases map to TRBD1. This CDR3 has 15 residues. CDR1 and CDR2 (germline): LNHNV, YYDKDF (reference sequence). The junction had 9 bases not matched to a gene; V was cut back by 5 bases and J by 4 bases. Written as DNA, the CDR3 is TGTGCCACCAGCGAAAACAGGGGGATGTCCTATGGCTACACCTTC. Protein sequence: CATSENRGMSYGYTF. The whole variable domain, filled in from reference TRBV15 and TRBJ1-2, reads DAMVIQNPRYQVTQFGKPVTLSCSQTLNHNVMYWYQQKSSQAPKLLFHYYDKDFNNEADTPDNFQSRRPNTSFCFLDIRSPGLGDTAMYLCATSENRGMSYGYTFGSGTRLTVV.

The chain employs TRBV10-3 and TRBJ1-1; TRBD1 aligns across 10 bases. This CDR3 contains 15 residues. Germline trimming cut 4 bases from V and 6 bases from J; bases unmatched to any gene: 8. Germline lookup yields CDR1 ENHRY and CDR2 SYGVKD. CDR3 in amino acids: CAISAPGQGRAEAFF. The CDR3 nucleotides are TGTGCCATCAGTGCCCCGGGACAGGGGCGCGCTGAAGCTTTCTTT.

This chain connects TRBV15 to TRBJ2-3, with TRBD2 matching 9 bases. With 3 bases clipped from V and 4 bases from J, the junction kept 11 bases outside the gene matches. Germline V lookup: CDR1 LNHNV, CDR2 YYDKDF (reference sequence). The CDR3 extends over 17 amino acids. The CDR3 loop reads CATSSRTGGGGADTQYF. DNA for the CDR3: TGTGCCACCAGCAGTAGGACCGGCGGGGGGGGCGCAGATACGCAGTATTTT. The full variable domain, rest sourced from reference TRBV15 and TRBJ2-3, is DAMVIQNPRYQVTQFGKPVTLSCSQTLNHNVMYWYQQKSSQAPKLLFHYYDKDFNNEADTPDNFQSRRPNTSFCFLDIRSPGLGDTAMYLCATSSRTGGGGADTQYFGPGTRLTVL.

This clone was seen a few times. CDR3 sequence reads: CASSWTYTEAFF. CDR3 in DNA: TGTGCCAGCAGCTGGACTTACACTGAAGCTTTCTTT. V is TRBV5-6 and J is TRBJ1-1; D remains ambiguous. CDR1 and CDR2 (germline): SGHDT, YYEEEE. The CDR3 spans 12 residues. Trimming left V 3 bases short and J 3 bases short, with 6 bases between.

A remark on this clone: Because the CDR3's place on the DNA is in doubt, the DNA is left out and the CDR3 is given as listed by TCRdb. This chain joins TRBV21-1 and TRBJ2-2; the D segment call TRBD2 is taken from the table without a DNA check. TRBV21-1 is described as a pseudogene. The CDR3 comprises 15 residues, both ends counted. The CDR3 is CASSKVAGGTGELFF.

The CDR3 DNA reads as TGTGCCAGCAGCTTAGTCCGCTCTGGGGCCAACGTCCTGACTTTC. This translates into CASSLVRSGANVLTF. J is TRBJ2-6 and V is TRBV7-8; no clear D. Per the germline V gene, CDR1 is SGHVS and CDR2 is FQNEAQ. Trimming pared 1 base from V and 0 bases from J, leaving 4 bases between. The CDR3 is 15 residues long.

This chain uses TRBV25-1 with TRBJ2-5; TRBD2 agrees at 8 bases. CDR1 is MGHDK and CDR2 is SYGVNS in the germline V gene. Unmatched junction bases numbered 6, after V lost 2 bases and J lost 4 bases. This CDR3 has 15 residues. The CDR3: CASSELRSGGETQYF. The CDR3 DNA sequence: TGTGCCAGCAGTGAACTACGAAGCGGGGGAGAGACCCAGTACTTC.

V and J are TRBV9 and TRBJ2-5; 7 bases agree with TRBD1. Unmatched junction bases numbered 12, after V lost 3 bases and J lost 7 bases. The germline V gene encodes CDR1 SGDLS and CDR2 YYNGEE. The CDR3 sequence is 15 residues long. CDR3 DNA sequence: TGTGCCAGCAGCGAGGGACAGAGAGAGCTTGGGACCCAGTACTTC. As protein: CASSEGQRELGTQYF.

This chain links TRBV7-2 with TRBJ2-7, with 11 bases matching TRBD2. From germline, CDR1 is SGHTA and CDR2 FQGNSA. The V gene end was trimmed by 4 bases and the J gene end by 2 bases; junction bases not matched to a gene: 4. The CDR3 totals 15 residues. The CDR3 coding sequence is TGTGCCAGCAGCTCACTAGCGGGGGACGCCTACGAGCAGTACTTC. Translated: CASSSLAGDAYEQYF.

This chain joins TRBV12-5 and TRBJ2-3; no clear D gene. V lost 1 base, J lost 6 bases, and 8 bases lay in between. From germline, CDR1 is LGHNT and CDR2 FRNRAP. The CDR3 covers 13 residues. CDR3: CASGLALRDTQYF. The CDR3 region has the DNA TGTGCTAGTGGTTTGGCACTCAGGGATACGCAGTATTTT.

This clone was counted only a few times. This specimen includes other DNA sequences encoding the same CDR3. The V call is TRBV30, the J call TRBJ1-1; D not resolved. The V end lost 0 bases, the J end lost 1 base, and 6 bases lay between the germline ends. This CDR3 region has 13 residues. Germline values: CDR1 GTSNPN, CDR2 SVGIG (reference sequence). The CDR3 protein is CAWSVGGNTEAFF. The CDR3 DNA sequence: TGTGCCTGGAGTGTAGGAGGGAACACTGAAGCTTTCTTT.

As for this clone: An end of the junction does not agree with germline; a read error may underlie this. V is TRBV6-6 and J is TRBJ2-7; 7 bases are a match to TRBD1. The CDR3 totals 15 residues. CDR1 is MNHNY and CDR2 is SVGAGI in the germline V gene (reference sequence). The CDR3, as DNA: TGTGCCAGCACTTACGGGACAGCTGTGTCCTACGAGCAGTACTTC. Encoded protein: CASTYGTAVSYEQYF.

The chain has TRBV4-2 and TRBJ1-1; D is unclear. Germline V CDR1 and CDR2: LGHNA, YNFKEQ. V lost 3 bases and J 0 bases, leaving 11 bases between the germline ends. The CDR3 sequence is 15 residues long. Written as DNA, the CDR3 is TGTGCCAGCAGCCAGGCAGTTATGATGAACACTGAAGCTTTCTTT. This sequence encodes CASSQAVMMNTEAFF.

The rearrangement links TRBV4-1 to TRBJ1-5; D is undetermined. The CDR3 contains 15 residues. V lost 3 bases and J lost 4, with 13 bases in between. Germline values: CDR1 MGHRA, CDR2 YSYEKL. This chain's CDR3 is CASSHQDWSNQPQHF. In DNA, the CDR3 is TGCGCCAGCAGCCATCAAGATTGGAGTAATCAGCCCCAGCATTTT.

This clone was counted once. This chain joins TRBV2 and TRBJ2-3; the D gene is possibly TRBD2 (5 bases). CDR3 length equals 14 residues. Germline V gene lookup returns CDR1 SNHLY and CDR2 FYNNEI. V lost 6 bases, J lost 8 bases, and 18 bases lay in between. This CDR3 is CASRAGLPEGTQYF. CDR3 DNA sequence: TGTGCCAGCAGGGCGGGCCTTCCTGAGGGTACGCAGTATTTT.

The rearrangement uses TRBV23-1 and TRBJ1-1; no definite D call. TRBV23-1 is an ORF, and what it does is uncertain. The length of the CDR3 is 16 residues. V was cut by 8 bases and J by 3 bases, with 22 bases left in between. The CDR3 DNA follows: TGCGCCAGCCCTCCGGCCGTACGATACGGGGACACTGAAGCTTTCTTT. This sequence encodes CASPPAVRYGDTEAFF.

The chain employs TRBV19 and TRBJ1-5; D might be TRBD1 (5 bases). Trimming took off 3 bases at V and 3 bases at J, with 12 bases between the two ends. The CDR3 totals 15 residues. Germline V lookup: CDR1 LNHDA, CDR2 SQIVND (reference sequence). CDR3: CASSMGTRSNQPQHF. For the CDR3, the DNA is TGTGCCAGTAGTATGGGGACTCGGTCCAATCAGCCCCAGCATTTT.

The chain recombines TRBV6-1 with TRBJ2-5; D remains unclear. The CDR3 totals 14 residues. The germline V gene encodes CDR1 MNHNS and CDR2 SASEGT. V gave up 6 bases and J gave up 1 base, with 12 bases separating them. As DNA, the CDR3 is TGTGCCAGCAGAGATTTAGTCTTCCAAGAGACCCAGTACTTC. It encodes CASRDLVFQETQYF.

The chain joins TRBV4-1 to TRBJ1-4, with 11 bases matching TRBD1. J lost 3 bases, V lost 7 bases, and 13 bases had no gene match. Per the germline V gene, CDR1 is MGHRA and CDR2 is YSYEKL. The CDR3 is 18 residues long. The CDR3 DNA sequence: TGCGCCAGCACCAGCTCGGGACAGGGGGTTAAGGCTAATGAAAAACTGTTTTTT. Protein product: CASTSSGQGVKANEKLFF.

The V call is TRBV5-5, the J call TRBJ2-7, with TRBD1 matching over 9 bases. The germline V gene encodes CDR1 SGHKS and CDR2 YYEKEE (reference sequence). V lost 0 bases to trimming and J lost 2 bases; unmatched junction nucleotides: 9. The CDR3 consists of 17 residues. CDR3 in amino acids: CASSLVFRQGVPYEQYF. CDR3 DNA sequence: TGTGCCAGCAGCTTGGTATTCCGACAGGGGGTACCCTACGAGCAGTACTTC.

J is TRBJ2-7 and V is TRBV28; 11 positions agree with TRBD1. The CDR3 runs 15 residues. V lost 6 bases and J lost 3; bases outside the gene matches: 7. Germline CDR1 MDHEN, CDR2 SYDVKM. DNA of the CDR3: TGTGCCAGCAGACAAGGGACAGGGGGTCTCTACGAGCAGTACTTC. Its translation: CASRQGTGGLYEQYF.